This is a list of T cell receptor beta chains from one sample in a study of OX40 agonist ivuxolimab in advanced cancers. Only in-frame clones appear in the TCRdb table, and some are missing; sequencing was by immunoSEQ multiplex PCR. This sample has fewer than 80,000 clones, with 88% found just once. Sample: CD4+ or CD8+ T cells sorted from blood, taken in a trial of the OX40 agonist ivuxolimab. The origin of the receptors is an adult with an advanced solid tumor such as melanoma, head and neck, liver or kidney cancer. The CDR3 runs from the conserved cysteine through the conserved F or W. Fields, in order: D gene, V gene, J gene, CDR3 protein, CDR3 DNA. A D gene is named only where the DNA matches it firmly.

D gene: NA
V gene: TRBV27
J gene: TRBJ1-4
CDR3 protein: CASSFSAVETDEKLFF
CDR3 DNA: TGTGCCAGCAGTTTTTCTGCGGTGGAGACCGATGAAAAACTGTTTTTT

D gene: TRBD1
V gene: TRBV18
J gene: TRBJ2-7
CDR3 protein: CASSLGAGTGYEQYF
CDR3 DNA: TGTGCCAGCTCACTTGGCGCCGGGACAGGTTACGAGCAGTACTTC

D gene: NA
V gene: TRBV7-6
J gene: TRBJ2-2
CDR3 protein: CASSLGVGITGELFF
CDR3 DNA: TGTGCCAGCAGCTTAGGAGTCGGAATCACCGGGGAGCTGTTTTTT

D gene: NA
V gene: TRBV21-1
J gene: TRBJ1-5
CDR3 protein: CASSKTRPSSNQPQHF
CDR3 DNA: TGTGCCAGCAGCAAAACGAGACCCAGTAGCAATCAGCCCCAGCATTTT

D gene: TRBD1
V gene: TRBV2
J gene: TRBJ2-7
CDR3 protein: CASSRDRGDYEQYF
CDR3 DNA: TGTGCCAGCAGCCGGGACAGGGGCGACTACGAGCAGTACTTC

D gene: NA
V gene: TRBV6-5
J gene: TRBJ2-7
CDR3 protein: CASSYGRGQQYF
CDR3 DNA: TGTGCCAGCAGTTACGGGCGGGGTCAGCAGTACTTC

D gene: NA
V gene: TRBV19
J gene: TRBJ1-6
CDR3 protein: CASSPMGGNSPLHF
CDR3 DNA: TGTGCCAGTAGCCCAATGGGGGGTAATTCACCCCTCCACTTT

D gene: NA
V gene: TRBV2
J gene: TRBJ2-2
CDR3 protein: CASRLYGKNTGELFF
CDR3 DNA: TGTGCCAGCAGATTGTACGGTAAAAACACCGGGGAGCTGTTTTTT

D gene: TRBD2
V gene: TRBV10-2
J gene: TRBJ2-1
CDR3 protein: CASSESPSGDYNEQFF
CDR3 DNA: TGCGCCAGCAGTGAGTCGCCTAGCGGGGACTACAATGAGCAGTTCTTC

D gene: NA
V gene: TRBV21-1
J gene: TRBJ1-4
CDR3 protein: CASSKVGGKLFF
CDR3 DNA: TGTGCCAGCAGCAAAGTTGGCGGAAAACTGTTTTTT

D gene: TRBD1
V gene: TRBV9
J gene: TRBJ2-1
CDR3 protein: CASSVAGTVDNEQFF
CDR3 DNA: TGTGCCAGCAGCGTAGCCGGGACAGTCGACAATGAGCAGTTCTTC

D gene: NA
V gene: TRBV29-1
J gene: TRBJ1-1
CDR3 protein: CSVEDRDISEAFF
CDR3 DNA: TGCAGCGTTGAAGACCGGGACATTTCTGAAGCTTTCTTT

D gene: NA
V gene: TRBV7-9
J gene: TRBJ2-2
CDR3 protein: CASSPLGLSTGELFF
CDR3 DNA: TGTGCCAGCAGCCCGCTGGGACTGTCCACCGGGGAGCTGTTTTTT